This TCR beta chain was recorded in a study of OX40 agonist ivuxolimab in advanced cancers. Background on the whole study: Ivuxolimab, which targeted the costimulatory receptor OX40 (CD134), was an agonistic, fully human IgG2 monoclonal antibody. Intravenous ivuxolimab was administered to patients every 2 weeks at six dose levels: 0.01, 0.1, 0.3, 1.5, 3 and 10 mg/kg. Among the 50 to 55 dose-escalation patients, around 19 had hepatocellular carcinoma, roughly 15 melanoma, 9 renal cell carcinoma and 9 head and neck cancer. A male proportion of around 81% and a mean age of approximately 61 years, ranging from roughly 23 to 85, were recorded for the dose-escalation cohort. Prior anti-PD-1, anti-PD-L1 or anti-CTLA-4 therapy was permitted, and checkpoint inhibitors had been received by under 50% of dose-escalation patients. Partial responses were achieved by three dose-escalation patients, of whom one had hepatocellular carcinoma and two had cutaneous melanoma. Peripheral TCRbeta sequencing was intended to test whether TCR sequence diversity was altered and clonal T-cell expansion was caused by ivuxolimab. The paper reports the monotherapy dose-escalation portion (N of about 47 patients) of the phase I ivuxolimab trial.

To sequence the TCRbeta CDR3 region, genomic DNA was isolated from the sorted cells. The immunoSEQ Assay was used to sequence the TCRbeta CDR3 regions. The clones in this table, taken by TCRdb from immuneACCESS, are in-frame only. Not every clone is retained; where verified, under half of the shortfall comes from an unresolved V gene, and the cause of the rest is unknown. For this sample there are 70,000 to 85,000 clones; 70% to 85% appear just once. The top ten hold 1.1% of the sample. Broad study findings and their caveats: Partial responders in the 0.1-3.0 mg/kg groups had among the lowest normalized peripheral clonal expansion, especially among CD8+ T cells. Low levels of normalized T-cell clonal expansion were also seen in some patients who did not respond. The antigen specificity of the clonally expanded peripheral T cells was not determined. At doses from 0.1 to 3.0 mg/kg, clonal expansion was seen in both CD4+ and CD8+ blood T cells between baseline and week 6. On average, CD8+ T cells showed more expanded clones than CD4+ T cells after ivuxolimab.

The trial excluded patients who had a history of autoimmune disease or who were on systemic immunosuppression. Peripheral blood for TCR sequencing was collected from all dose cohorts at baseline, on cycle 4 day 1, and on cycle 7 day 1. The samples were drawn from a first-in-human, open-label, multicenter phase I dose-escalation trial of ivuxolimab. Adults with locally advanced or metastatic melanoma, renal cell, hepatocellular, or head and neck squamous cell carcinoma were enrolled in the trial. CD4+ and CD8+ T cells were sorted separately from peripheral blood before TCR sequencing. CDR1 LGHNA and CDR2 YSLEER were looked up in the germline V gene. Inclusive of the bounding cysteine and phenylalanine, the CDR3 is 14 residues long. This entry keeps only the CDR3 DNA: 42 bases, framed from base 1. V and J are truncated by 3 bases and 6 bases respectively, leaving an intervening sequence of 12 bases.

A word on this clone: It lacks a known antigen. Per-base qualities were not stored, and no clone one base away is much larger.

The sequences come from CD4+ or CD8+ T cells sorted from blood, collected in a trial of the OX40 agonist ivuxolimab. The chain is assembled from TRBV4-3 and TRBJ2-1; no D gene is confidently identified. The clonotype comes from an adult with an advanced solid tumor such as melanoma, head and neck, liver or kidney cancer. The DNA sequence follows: TGCGCCAGCAGCCAGGACGGTGTTCGCAATGAGCAGTTCTTC. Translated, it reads CASSQDGVRNEQFF.